One and the same sample provided the 17 T cell receptor beta chains below, sequenced in a study of tumor-infiltrating lymphocytes in primary liver carcinoma. From approximately 530 ng of total RNA, TCR beta-specific cDNA was reverse-transcribed using a constant-region primer. ARM-PCR was slightly modified, and three nested multiplex PCR rounds with it gave rise to the TCR beta libraries. Use of TRBV1-TRBV30 forward primers with a C-beta reverse primer characterized the first two PCR rounds, which lasted ten to eleven cycles each. TCRdb re-called the multiplex PCR reads with MiXCR, one entry per CDR3 protein. The sample records about 320,000 distinct CDR3 sequences, around three fifths being singletons. For blood RNA, unsorted whole blood served as the source, and germline DNA was extracted too. Sequenced sample: peripheral blood. The receptors were gathered from a woman in her 30s with primary liver carcinoma and hepatitis B virus infection.

This clonotype was seen repeatedly, ten times or more. J is TRBJ1-1 and V is TRBV4-1; a weak D match, TRBD1 (6 bases). CDR3 length: 15 amino acids. The germline CDR1 and CDR2 sequences are MGHRA and YSYEKL. Trimming took off 2 bases at V and 1 base at J, with 11 bases between the two ends. Here the CDR3 DNA reads TGCGCCAGCAGCCAATATAAGGGGGGGAACACTGAAGCTTTCTTT. Amino acid sequence: CASSQYKGGNTEAFF.

Regarding this clonotype: Sequence at one end of the junction differs from germline and may be a read error. V gene TRBV11-2 combines with J gene TRBJ2-7; 12 positions agree with TRBD2. This CDR3 spans 13 amino acids. Germline V lookup: CDR1 SGHAT, CDR2 FQNNGV. DNA for the CDR3: TGTGCCAGGAGCTTGGGGCTAGCGGGAGGGGAGTACTTC. Its translation: CARSLGLAGGEYF.

This clonotype was detected only a few times. With a much larger clone just one base away, this may be a read error. The CDR3 here is CANTTAGPRGTEAFF. In nucleotides, the CDR3 is TGTGCCAACACCACAGCAGGGCCGAGAGGGACTGAAGCTTTCTTT. This chain uses TRBV28 with TRBJ1-1; D possibly corresponds to TRBD1 (5 bases). This CDR3 spans 15 amino acids. The germline CDR1 and CDR2 sequences are MDHEN and SYDVKM. With 10 bases removed from V and 5 bases from J, the gap between germline ends came to 23 bases.

This clonotype was counted ten times or more. V and J are TRBV4-1 and TRBJ1-1; D not certain. The CDR3 contains 12 residues. Germline V gene sequence: CDR1 MGHRA, CDR2 YSYEKL. Between the trimmed V and J ends, which lost 6 bases and 11 bases, there was a span of 16 bases. CDR3 sequence: CASSAAGAGAFF. DNA for the CDR3: TGCGCCAGCAGTGCGGCCGGTGCTGGTGCTTTCTTT.

The chain recombines TRBV14 with TRBJ1-6; D uncertain. V lost 0 bases to trimming and J lost 10 bases, with 16 bases between them. Germline V gives CDR1 SGHDN, CDR2 FVKESK. The CDR3 is 16 amino acids. CDR3 in DNA: TGTGCCAGCAGCCAAGATTGGTGCGGTAGTGAGTCACCCCTCCACTTT. Its translation is CASSQDWCGSESPLHF.

This clonotype was observed a few times. Here the CDR3 omits its conserved ending phenylalanine or tryptophan, so a read error is the likely source. The J gene is TRBJ1-1, the V gene TRBV6-2 or TRBV6-3; D is uncertain. Germline-derived CDR1 and CDR2 are MNHEY and SVGEGT. The CDR3 has 15 residues. Trimming left V 4 bases short and J 1 base short, with 13 bases between. This CDR3 is CASSSYSPTNTEAFL. CDR3 nucleotides: TGTGCCAGCAGTTCTTACTCCCCCACGAACACTGAAGCTTTCTTG.

This clonotype has at least ten counts. V is TRBV29-1 and J is TRBJ2-2; D is ambiguous. The CDR3 is 10 residues long. Germline assignment: CDR1 SQVTM and CDR2 ANQGSEA. V shed 7 bases and J shed 6 bases, with 6 bases lying between them. The chain's CDR3 is CSAASGELFF. The CDR3 bases are TGCAGCGCCGCATCCGGGGAGCTGTTTTTT.

The rearrangement joins TRBV5-5 to TRBJ1-5; weak D call: TRBD1 (6 bases). The germline CDR1 and CDR2 sequences are SGHKS and YYEKEE (reference sequence). V was trimmed by 1 base and J by 5 bases, leaving 10 bases between them. This CDR3 region has 14 residues. The CDR3 DNA reads as TGTGCCAGCAGCTTGTACAGGGATGATCAGCCCCAGCATTTT. Residues: CASSLYRDDQPQHF.

The gene calls are TRBV5-6 and TRBJ1-3, with D uncertain. CDR1 is SGHDT and CDR2 is YYEEEE in the germline V gene. The CDR3 spans 14 residues. V lost 1 base and J 0 bases, leaving 5 bases between the germline ends. CDR3 loop: CASSLLGSGNTIYF. CDR3 coding DNA: TGTGCCAGCAGCTTGCTGGGCTCTGGAAACACCATATATTTT.

The rearrangement links TRBV28 to TRBJ1-2; D unresolved. The CDR3 is made up of 13 amino acids. V shed 4 bases and J shed 8 bases, with 14 bases lying between them. The germline V gene encodes CDR1 MDHEN and CDR2 SYDVKM. The CDR3 sequence: CASSSGPRWGYTF. DNA for the CDR3: TGTGCCAGCAGTTCAGGACCTAGATGGGGCTACACCTTC.

V and J are TRBV12-3 or TRBV12-4 and TRBJ2-4; D possibly corresponds to TRBD2 (5 bases). The CDR3 runs to 15 residues. Trimming took 0 bases from V and 5 from J, leaving 11 bases between them. The CDR3 loop is CASSLANMGENIQYF. The DNA of the CDR3 is TGTGCCAGCAGTTTAGCCAACATGGGAGAAAACATTCAGTACTTC.

Points on this clonotype: The germline gene is not matched at one end of the junction; a read error may be the cause. The CDR3 loop is CASSQFLGNTGELFF. The CDR3 region has the DNA TGTGCCAGTAGCCAGTTTTTGGGCAACACCGGGGAGCTGTTTTTT. V usage is TRBV14 and J usage is TRBJ2-2; D is unresolved. CDR3 size: 15 residues. Germline CDR1 is SGHDN and CDR2 is FVKESK.

A few counts support this clonotype. The chain has TRBV10-2 and TRBJ2-7; D remains unclear. V was shortened by 6 bases and J by 5 bases, with 14 bases between the two germline ends. The CDR3 totals 13 residues. Germline CDR1 and CDR2: WSHSY and SAAADI. This CDR3 reads CASRSDPRDEQYF. The DNA of the CDR3 is TGCGCCAGCAGATCCGACCCTCGGGACGAGCAGTACTTC.

The V gene is TRBV6-5, the J gene TRBJ2-7, with TRBD1 as a possible D gene (7 bases). Germline CDR1 is MNHEY and CDR2 is SVGAGI. This CDR3 is built from 15 residues. Trimming removed 7 bases from V and 2 bases from J, with 18 bases in between. The CDR3 spells CASTPRGRRAYEQYF. CDR3 nucleotide sequence: TGTGCCAGCACTCCGAGGGGGCGGAGGGCCTACGAGCAGTACTTC.

This clonotype was observed once. One base away lies a much larger clone, so this may be a sequencing read error. The chain employs TRBV4-3 and TRBJ1-2, with D hard to call. Germline CDR1 is LGHNA and CDR2 is YSLEER. This CDR3 spans 17 amino acids. The CDR3 DNA sequence: TGCACCAGCAGCCAAGATACCCCCCCTCCAGTTAACTATGGCTACACCTTC. Residues: CTSSQDTPPPVNYGYTF.

Turning to this clonotype: Germline is not matched at one junction end, which may reflect a read error. The chain carries TRBV11-2 and TRBJ1-2; D is perhaps TRBD1 (6 bases). The length of the CDR3 is 13 residues. The germline gives CDR1 SGHAT, CDR2 FQNNGV. The CDR3 reads CANSSAQGKGYTF. The DNA of the CDR3 is TGTGCCAACAGCTCAGCTCAGGGGAAAGGCTACACTTTC. Full variable domain (outside the CDR3, taken from reference TRBV11-2 and TRBJ1-2): EAGVAQSPRYKIIEKRQSVAFWCNPISGHATLYWYQQILGQGPKLLIQFQNNGVVDDSQLPKDRFSAERLKGVDSTLKIQPAKLEDSAVYLCANSSAQGKGYTFGSGTRLTVV.

The genes are TRBV29-1 and TRBJ2-5; D may be TRBD1 (6 bases). The length of the CDR3 is 13 residues. Germline assignment: CDR1 SQVTM and CDR2 ANQGSEA. V lost 5 bases and J lost 2, with 12 bases in between. The CDR3 loop is CSVRDTPQETQYF. The CDR3 bases are TGCAGCGTTCGGGACACCCCGCAAGAGACCCAGTACTTC.